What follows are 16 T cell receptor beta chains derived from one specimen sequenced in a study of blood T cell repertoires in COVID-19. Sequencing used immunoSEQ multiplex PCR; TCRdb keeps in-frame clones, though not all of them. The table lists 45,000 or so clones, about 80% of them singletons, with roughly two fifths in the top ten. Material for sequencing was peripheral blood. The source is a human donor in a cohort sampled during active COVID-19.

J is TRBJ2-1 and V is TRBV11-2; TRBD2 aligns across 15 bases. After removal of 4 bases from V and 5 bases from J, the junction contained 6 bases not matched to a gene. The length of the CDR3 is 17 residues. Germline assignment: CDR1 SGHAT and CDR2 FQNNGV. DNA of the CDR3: TGTGCCAGCAGCTCGGGACTAGCGGGGGGAAGGCACAATGAGCAGTTCTTC. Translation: CASSSGLAGGRHNEQFF.

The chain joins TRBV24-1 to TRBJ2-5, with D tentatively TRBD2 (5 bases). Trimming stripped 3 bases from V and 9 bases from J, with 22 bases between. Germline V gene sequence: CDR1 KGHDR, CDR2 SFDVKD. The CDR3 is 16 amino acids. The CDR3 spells CATSDTRTHRSTAQYF. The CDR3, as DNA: TGTGCCACCAGTGATACTCGGACTCACAGAAGTACGGCCCAGTACTTC.

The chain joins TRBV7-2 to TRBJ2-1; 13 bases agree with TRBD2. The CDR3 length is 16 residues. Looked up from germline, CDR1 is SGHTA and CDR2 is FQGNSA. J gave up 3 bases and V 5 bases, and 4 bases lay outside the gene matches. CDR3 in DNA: TGTGCCAGCAGCCAGACTAGCGGGGGGCTCTACAATGAGCAGTTCTTC. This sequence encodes CASSQTSGGLYNEQFF.

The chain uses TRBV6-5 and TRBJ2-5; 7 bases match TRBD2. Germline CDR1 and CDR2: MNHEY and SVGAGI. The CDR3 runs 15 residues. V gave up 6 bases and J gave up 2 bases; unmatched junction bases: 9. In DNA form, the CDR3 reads TGTGCCAGCAGGAGGCGCGGACTAGATCAAGAGACCCAGTACTTC. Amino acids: CASRRRGLDQETQYF.

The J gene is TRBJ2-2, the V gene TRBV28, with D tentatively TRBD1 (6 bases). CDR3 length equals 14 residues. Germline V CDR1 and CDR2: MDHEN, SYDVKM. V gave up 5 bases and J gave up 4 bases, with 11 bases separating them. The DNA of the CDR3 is TGTGCCAGCAGTAACGGACAGCCCACCGGGGAGCTGTTTTTT. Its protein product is CASSNGQPTGELFF.

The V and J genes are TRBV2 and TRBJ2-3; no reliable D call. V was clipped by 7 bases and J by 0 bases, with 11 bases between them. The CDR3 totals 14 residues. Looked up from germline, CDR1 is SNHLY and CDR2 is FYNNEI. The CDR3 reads CASTRITSTDTQYF. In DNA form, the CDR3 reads TGTGCCAGCACCCGAATCACTAGCACAGATACGCAGTATTTT.

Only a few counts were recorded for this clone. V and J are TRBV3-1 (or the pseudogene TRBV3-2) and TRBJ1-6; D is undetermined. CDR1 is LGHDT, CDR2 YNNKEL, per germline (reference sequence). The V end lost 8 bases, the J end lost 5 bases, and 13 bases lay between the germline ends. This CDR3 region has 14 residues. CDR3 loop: CASLSRENNSPLHF. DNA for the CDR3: TGTGCCAGCCTCTCCCGGGAGAATAATTCACCCCTCCACTTT.

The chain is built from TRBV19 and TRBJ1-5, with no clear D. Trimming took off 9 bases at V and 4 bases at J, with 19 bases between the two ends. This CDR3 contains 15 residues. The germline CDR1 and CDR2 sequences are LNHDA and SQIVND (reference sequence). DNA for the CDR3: TGTGCCAGCCGTACGTCGGGATCAAAAAATCAGCCCCAGCATTTT. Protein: CASRTSGSKNQPQHF.

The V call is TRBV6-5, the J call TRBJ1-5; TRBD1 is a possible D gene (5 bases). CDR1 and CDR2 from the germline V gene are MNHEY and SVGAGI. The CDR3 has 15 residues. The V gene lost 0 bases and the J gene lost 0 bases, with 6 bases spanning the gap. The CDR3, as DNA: TGTGCCAGCAGTTACTCACAGGTTAGCAATCAGCCCCAGCATTTT. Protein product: CASSYSQVSNQPQHF.

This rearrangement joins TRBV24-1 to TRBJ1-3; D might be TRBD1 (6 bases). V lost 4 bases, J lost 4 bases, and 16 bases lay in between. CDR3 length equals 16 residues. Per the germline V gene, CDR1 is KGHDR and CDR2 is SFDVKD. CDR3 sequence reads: CATSDPDSAQGNTIYF. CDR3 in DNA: TGTGCCACCAGTGACCCGGACAGCGCACAAGGAAACACCATATATTTT.

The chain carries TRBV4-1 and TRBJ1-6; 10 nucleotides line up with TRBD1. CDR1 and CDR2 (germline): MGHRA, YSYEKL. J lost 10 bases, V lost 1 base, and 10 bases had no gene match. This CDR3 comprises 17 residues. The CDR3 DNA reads TGCGCCAGCAGCCAAGTCGGCGGGACAGGGGCAGACTCACCCCTCCACTTT. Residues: CASSQVGGTGADSPLHF.

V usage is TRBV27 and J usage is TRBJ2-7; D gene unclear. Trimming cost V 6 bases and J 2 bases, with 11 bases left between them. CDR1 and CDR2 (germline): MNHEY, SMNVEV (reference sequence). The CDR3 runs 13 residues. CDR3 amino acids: CASSLTPAYEQYV. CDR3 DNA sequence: TGTGCCAGCAGCCTCACTCCTGCCTACGAGCAGTACGTC.

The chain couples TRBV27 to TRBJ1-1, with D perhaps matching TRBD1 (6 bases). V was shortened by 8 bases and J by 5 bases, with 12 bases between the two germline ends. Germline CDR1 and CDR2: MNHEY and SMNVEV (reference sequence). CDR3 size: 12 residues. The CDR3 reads CASGITGTEAFF. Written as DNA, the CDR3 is TGTGCCAGCGGAATAACAGGGACTGAAGCTTTCTTT.

The CDR3 DNA is TGTGCCAGCAGCCGATATGGGACACCTGAGCTGGAGCAGTACTTC. Protein: CASSRYGTPELEQYF. This rearrangement joins TRBV6-5 to TRBJ2-7; D might be TRBD1 (6 bases). V was clipped by 6 bases and J by 7 bases, with 22 bases between them. CDR1 and CDR2 from the germline V gene are MNHEY and SVGAGI. The CDR3 contains 15 residues.

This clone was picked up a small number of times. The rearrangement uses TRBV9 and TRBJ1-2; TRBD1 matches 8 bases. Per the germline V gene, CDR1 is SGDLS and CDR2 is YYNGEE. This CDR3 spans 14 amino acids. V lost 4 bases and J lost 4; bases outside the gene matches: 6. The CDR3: CASSPNRGSYGYTF. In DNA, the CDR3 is TGTGCCAGCAGCCCAAACAGGGGGAGCTATGGCTACACCTTC.

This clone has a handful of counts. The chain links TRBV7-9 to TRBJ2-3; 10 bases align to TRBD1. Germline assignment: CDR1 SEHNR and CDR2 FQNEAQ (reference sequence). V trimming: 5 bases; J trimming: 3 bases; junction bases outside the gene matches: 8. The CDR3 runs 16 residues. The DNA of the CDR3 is TGTGCCAGCAGCAACCGGGGACAGGGGATAACAGATACGCAGTATTTT. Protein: CASSNRGQGITDTQYF.